Below, one TCR beta chain is given with its context. Its antigen is not known. The data were taken from a study of beta chain features in type 1 diabetes. General observations from the study: For patients, the naive, central memory and Treg TCRB repertoires appeared more alike than for healthy donors. Whether HLA type influences TCRB rearrangement remained unresolved here.

Reverse transcribing all isolated RNA meant expressed TCRB transcripts were sequenced. Each sample of naive, central memory or regulatory T cells had, on average, about 3.57 million reads. The repertoire was sequenced with immunoSEQ multiplex PCR; TCRdb's copy has only in-frame clones and lacks some. Here the sample spans fewer than 25,000 clones, approximately 74% being singletons. CDR1 is SGHTA and CDR2 is FQGNSA in the germline V gene. Trimming at V came to 5 bases and at J to 7 bases, leaving 11 bases not matched to a gene. This CDR3 has 16 amino acids. This TCR was sampled from a woman in her thirties or forties in good health. Sequenced material: Tregs from blood. The V and J genes are TRBV7-2 and TRBJ2-1; 10 bases match TRBD2. DNA for the CDR3: TGTGCCAGCAGCGCCCTAGCGGGGGTCCACGGAAATGAGCAGTTCTTC. Protein sequence: CASSALAGVHGNEQFF.